Below are 13 T cell receptor beta chains sequenced from a single sample in a study of T-cell memory formation after mild COVID-19. TCRdb passed the 5' RACE reads through MiXCR, listing each CDR3 protein once. There are approximately 410,000 distinct CDR3 sequences in the sample; 23% occur only once, and 10% to 15% lies in the top ten. The sample was PBMCs or a T cell subset sorted from them (not recorded which). The origin of the receptors is an adult woman who had mild COVID-19 (a few samples of this study predate the infection). Cell type and time point are not known.

The rearrangement joins TRBV19 to TRBJ1-5; 7 bases are shared with TRBD1. Per the germline V gene, CDR1 is LNHDA and CDR2 is SQIVND (reference sequence). The J segment lost 7 bases and the V segment lost 4 bases, leaving 4 bases of the junction unmatched. CDR3 size: 13 residues. The CDR3 is CASSNRGQQPQHF. CDR3 in DNA: TGTGCCAGTAGTAACAGGGGCCAGCAGCCCCAGCATTTT.

In its sample, this clonotype was seen a few times. The rearrangement links TRBV4-3 to TRBJ1-5, with a weak D call TRBD1 (5 bases). Germline V CDR1 and CDR2: LGHNA, YSLEER. The CDR3 is 13 amino acids. V was cut by 0 bases and J by 11 bases, with 11 bases left in between. The CDR3 bases are TGCGCCAGCAGCCAAGATCCGGGGGGGTCCCAGCATTTT. It translates to CASSQDPGGSQHF.

The rearrangement uses TRBV20-1 and TRBJ1-1; 9 bases line up with TRBD1. This CDR3 has 13 amino acids. CDR1 is DFQATT and CDR2 is SNEGSKA in the germline V gene (reference sequence). Trimming at V came to 6 bases and at J to 3 bases, leaving 5 bases not matched to a gene. The CDR3 bases are TGCAGTGCGGCGGGACAGGGTTACACTGAAGCTTTCTTT. Translating it yields CSAAGQGYTEAFF.

In this sample, this clonotype turned up a few times. The genes are TRBV12-3 or TRBV12-4 and TRBJ1-5, with no clear D. This CDR3 comprises 12 residues. V shed 4 bases and J shed 8 bases, with 9 bases lying between them. The CDR3 bases are TGTGCCAGCAGTTCTCAAGCGGAGCCCCAGCATTTT. Protein: CASSSQAEPQHF.

This clonotype was seen only a few times. The chain employs TRBV4-3 and TRBJ2-5, with D hard to call. Germline loops: CDR1 LGHNA, CDR2 YSLEER. CDR3 length: 15 amino acids. Trimming shortened V by 0 bases and J by 2 bases, and 10 bases separated the two germline ends. The CDR3 spells CASSQDLASQETQYF. The CDR3 DNA reads as TGCGCCAGCAGCCAAGACCTGGCCAGTCAAGAGACCCAGTACTTC.

This clonotype appeared a single time. The J gene is TRBJ2-5, the V gene TRBV7-2; D tentatively reads TRBD1 or TRBD2 (5 bases each). The CDR3 has 14 amino acids. V lost 3 bases to trimming and J lost 5 bases, with 13 bases between them. From germline, CDR1 is SGHTA and CDR2 FQGNSA. This CDR3 is CASSFQGGGETQYF. CDR3 nucleotide sequence: TGTGCCAGCAGCTTCCAGGGCGGCGGGGAGACCCAGTACTTC. The entire variable domain, with the rest obtained from reference TRBV7-2 and TRBJ2-5, is as follows: GAGVSQSPSNKVTEKGKDVELRCDPISGHTALYWYRQSLGQGLEFLIYFQGNSAPDKSGLPSDRFSAERTGGSVSTLTIQRTQQEDSAVYLCASSFQGGGETQYFGPGTRLLVL.

The chain carries TRBV12-3 or TRBV12-4 and TRBJ1-2, with D maybe TRBD1 (6 bases). The ends were cut back, 3 bases at V and 2 bases at J, with 13 bases in the middle. The CDR3 is 15 amino acids. The CDR3 nucleotides are TGTGCCAGCAGTTTTGGGCAGGGGAACAACTATGGCTACACCTTC. It encodes CASSFGQGNNYGYTF.

This clonotype was counted a few times. The rearrangement links TRBV7-8 to TRBJ2-1, with D perhaps matching TRBD2 (6 bases). This CDR3 comprises 15 residues. CDR1 is SGHVS and CDR2 is FQNEAQ in the germline V gene. Trimming removed 5 bases from V and 5 bases from J, with 16 bases in between. CDR3 protein: CASSRPGLTNNEQFF. CDR3 bases: TGTGCCAGCAGCAGACCGGGACTCACAAACAATGAGCAGTTCTTC.

V is TRBV5-1 and J is TRBJ1-2, with D uncertain. Germline V gives CDR1 SGHRS, CDR2 YFSETQ. The CDR3 is made up of 14 amino acids. The V end lost 2 bases, the J end lost 4 bases, and 12 bases lay between the germline ends. The CDR3 is CASSLLLGGYGYTF. The CDR3 bases are TGCGCCAGCAGCTTACTTCTAGGAGGCTATGGCTACACCTTC.

The sample holds a few counts of this clonotype. The chain employs TRBV20-1 and TRBJ1-3; tentatively, D is TRBD1 (5 bases). The CDR3 spans 14 residues. V lost 6 bases and J 3 bases, leaving 15 bases between the germline ends. Germline V lookup: CDR1 DFQATT, CDR2 SNEGSKA (reference sequence). Here the CDR3 DNA reads TGCAGTGCCCTCCCGCCCCAGGGTGGAAACACCATATATTTT. This encodes CSALPPQGGNTIYF.

J is TRBJ2-5 and V is TRBV12-3 or TRBV12-4; TRBD1 matches at 9 bases. V lost 5 bases, J lost 5 bases, and 6 bases stayed unmatched. The CDR3 length is 14 residues. The CDR3 bases are TGTGCCAGCAGTACAGGGGGCAAGTATGAGACCCAGTACTTC. It yields the protein CASSTGGKYETQYF.

Only a few counts were recorded for this clonotype. The chain carries TRBV29-1 and TRBJ2-2; no firm D call. The CDR3 is made up of 12 amino acids. CDR1 is SQVTM, CDR2 ANQGSEA, per germline. V was shortened by 7 bases and J by 3 bases, with 9 bases between the two germline ends. The CDR3 here is CSATLDTGELFF. The CDR3 region has the DNA TGCAGCGCAACCCTGGACACCGGGGAGCTGTTTTTT.

Concerning this clonotype itself: This CDR3 fails to terminate in the conserved phenylalanine or tryptophan, so it likely reflects a read error. The DNA is omitted, as the CDR3 cannot be located on it reliably, and the CDR3 follows TCRdb's listing. The gene calls are TRBV7-9 and TRBJ2-1; the table calls TRBD2, which could not be checked here. CDR1 SEHNR and CDR2 FQNEAQ come from the germline V gene (reference sequence). The CDR3 sequence runs 13 residues, both termini included. The CDR3 protein is CASSLHSAGGLLR.